The TCR beta chain described here comes from a study of Ad26.COV2.S vaccination and SARS-CoV-2 variants. This clone occurred once. Clones were sequenced by immunoSEQ multiplex PCR, and TCRdb holds only the in-frame ones, with some missing. The sample records about 680,000 clones, roughly 90% being singletons. Treatment reported: about 20 received Ad26.COV2.S at low or high dose, single or two shots; several received placebo; per-sample allocation not given. Specimens were obtained on day 63 following the first vaccine or placebo injection. The V gene lost 11 bases and the J gene lost 1 base, with 14 bases spanning the gap. CDR1 is SEHNR and CDR2 is FQNEAQ in the germline V gene (reference sequence). The CDR3 sequence is 13 residues long.

The sequence came from a person aged 18 to 65 who received the Ad26.COV2.S COVID-19 vaccine or a placebo. The chain joins TRBV7-9 to TRBJ1-1, with a weak D call TRBD1 (6 bases). This material consisted of peripheral blood, taken in a trial of Ad26.COV2.S vaccine versus placebo. The CDR3 spells CAVLQGWNTEAFF. In nucleotides, the CDR3 is TGTGCCGTATTACAGGGATGGAACACTGAAGCTTTCTTT.